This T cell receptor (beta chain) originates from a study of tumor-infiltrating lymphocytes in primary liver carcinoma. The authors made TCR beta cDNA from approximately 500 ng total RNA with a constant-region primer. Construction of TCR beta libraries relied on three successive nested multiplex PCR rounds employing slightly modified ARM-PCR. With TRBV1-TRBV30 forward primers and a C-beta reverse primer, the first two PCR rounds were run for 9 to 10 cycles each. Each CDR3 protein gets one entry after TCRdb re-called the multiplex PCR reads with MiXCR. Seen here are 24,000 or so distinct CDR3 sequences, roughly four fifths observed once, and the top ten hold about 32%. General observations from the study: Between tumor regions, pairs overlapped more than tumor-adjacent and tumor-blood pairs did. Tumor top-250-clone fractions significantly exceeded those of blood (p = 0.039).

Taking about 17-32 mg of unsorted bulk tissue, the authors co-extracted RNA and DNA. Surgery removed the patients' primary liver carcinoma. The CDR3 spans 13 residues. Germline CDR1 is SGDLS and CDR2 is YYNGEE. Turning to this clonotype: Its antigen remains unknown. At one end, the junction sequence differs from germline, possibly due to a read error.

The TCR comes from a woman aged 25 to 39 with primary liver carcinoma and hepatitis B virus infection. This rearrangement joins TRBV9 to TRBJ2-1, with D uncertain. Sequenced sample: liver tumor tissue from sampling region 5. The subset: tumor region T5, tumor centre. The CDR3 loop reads CASSVDSSHEQFF. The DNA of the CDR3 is TGTGCCAGCAGCGTAGATAGTTCCCATGAGCAGTTTTTC.